The subject of this entry is one TCR beta chain. Measured with immunoSEQ multiplex PCR; TCRdb has only the in-frame clones, and not every one. Of about 79,000 clones detected, about 90% appear once; the ten largest clones hold roughly 0.44%. The data derive from a study of T cell changes during pregnancy in multiple sclerosis. The germline V gene encodes CDR1 SGHTA and CDR2 FQGNSA. V dropped 4 bases and J dropped 3 bases, with 3 bases sitting between them. The CDR3 is 11 amino acids. This rearrangement joins TRBV7-2 to TRBJ1-2; D is uncertain. This clonotype was obtained from a female donor with multiple sclerosis, enrolled in a pregnancy study. The sample was CD4+ T cells from peripheral blood mononuclear cells, taken in the second trimester of pregnancy. Here the CDR3 reads CASSSYYGYTF. The CDR3 DNA sequence: TGTGCCAGCAGCTCCTACTATGGCTACACCTTC. Full variable domain (missing parts from reference TRBV7-2 and TRBJ1-2): GAGVSQSPSNKVTEKGKDVELRCDPISGHTALYWYRQSLGQGLEFLIYFQGNSAPDKSGLPSDRFSAERTGGSVSTLTIQRTQQEDSAVYLCASSSYYGYTFGSGTRLTVV.